The TCR beta chain under discussion was sequenced for a study of T cell repertoires in cytomegalovirus infection. Study background: Shared public TCR beta signatures pointed to both CMV infection and a matching HLA type.

One entry per CDR3 protein results from TCRdb running MiXCR on the reads. The data show 450,000 to 600,000 distinct CDR3 sequences, with 30% to 35% seen just once and 17% held by the top ten. About this clonotype itself: Its antigen is currently unknown.

V lost 5 bases to trimming and J lost 6 bases, with 14 bases between them. The CDR3 has 14 amino acids. Germline CDR1 SGHNT, CDR2 YYREEE (reference sequence). This TCR was sampled from a human donor in good health (CMV status not recorded). Some clones in this sample may be carry-over from other donors' samples. Sequences were derived from cultured PBMCs, sampled from culture after CMV antigen stimulation. The V and J genes are TRBV5-4 and TRBJ2-2; possible D gene TRBD1, 6 bases. As DNA, the CDR3 is TGTGCCAGCAGATTTACCAGGGGCGCCGGGGAGCTGTTTTTT. Protein sequence: CASRFTRGAGELFF.